These 5 T cell receptor beta chains share one sample of origin, sequenced in a study of blood T cell repertoires in COVID-19. Libraries were prepared by immunoSEQ multiplex PCR; TCRdb keeps only in-frame clonotypes and omits some of them. Among more than 150,000 clones listed, just under 80% were seen once. Sequenced material: peripheral blood. The receptors stem from a woman aged 80 or over with acute or convalescent COVID-19.

The J gene is TRBJ2-7, the V gene TRBV6-2 or TRBV6-3, with a tentative D call TRBD1 (6 bases). Per the germline V gene, CDR1 is MNHEY and CDR2 is SVGEGT. Trimming removed 5 bases at V and 3 bases at J, with 8 bases between. This CDR3 has 12 amino acids. CDR3 in amino acids: CASSLQGYEQYF. For the CDR3, the DNA is TGTGCCAGCAGTCTACAGGGCTACGAGCAGTACTTC.

This chain uses TRBV28 with TRBJ1-2; TRBD1 is a possible D gene (5 bases). The length of the CDR3 is 16 residues. V was cut by 3 bases and J by 8 bases, with 22 bases left in between. Germline V lookup: CDR1 MDHEN, CDR2 SYDVKM. Here the CDR3 reads CASSLKAGGGAQGYTF. The CDR3, as DNA: TGTGCCAGCAGTTTGAAGGCCGGGGGAGGGGCGCAGGGCTACACCTTC.

This rearrangement joins TRBV5-1 to TRBJ2-5, with 9 positions matching TRBD1. The length of the CDR3 is 17 residues. Germline CDR1 reads SGHRS; CDR2 reads YFSETQ. V lost 3 bases to trimming and J lost 4 bases; unmatched junction nucleotides: 13. CDR3 protein: CASSSNLQGALGETQYF. Here the CDR3 DNA reads TGCGCCAGCAGCTCCAACTTACAGGGGGCGTTGGGAGAGACCCAGTACTTC. Full variable domain (remainder filled in from reference TRBV5-1 and TRBJ2-5): KAGVTQTPRYLIKTRGQQVTLSCSPISGHRSVSWYQQTPGQGLQFLFEYFSETQRNKGNFPGRFSGRQFSNSRSEMNVSTLELGDSALYLCASSSNLQGALGETQYFGPGTRLLVL.

About this clone: The same CDR3 arises from other DNA sequences in this sample as well. This chain joins TRBV10-2 and TRBJ1-2; 7 bases fit TRBD1. This CDR3 comprises 14 residues. CDR1 is WSHSY, CDR2 SAAADI, per germline. V trimming: 6 bases; J trimming: 2 bases; junction bases outside the gene matches: 6. CDR3 amino acids: CASSSGTANYGYTF. The DNA of the CDR3 is TGCGCCAGCAGCTCCGGGACAGCAAACTATGGCTACACCTTC.

The V gene is TRBV6-1, the J gene TRBJ1-4; D is uncertain. V dropped 0 bases and J dropped 5 bases, with 10 bases sitting between them. This CDR3 spans 15 amino acids. Germline CDR1 is MNHNS and CDR2 is SASEGT. The CDR3 bases are TGTGCCAGCAGTGAAGCGCTATATGAAAATGAAAAACTGTTTTTT. Translation gives CASSEALYENEKLFF.